The source of this T cell receptor (beta chain) is a study of blood T cell repertoires in COVID-19. About the research overall: The analysed material was cDNA or gDNA that came from T cells, B-cell-depleted T cells, or PBMCs.

TCRdb's table, derived via immunoSEQ multiplex PCR, lists solely in-frame clones and lacks some. Of roughly 250,000 clones listed, about 90% are singletons. The receptor's source is a woman aged 18-29 years who had recovered from COVID-19. Sequencing used PBMCs or T cells enriched from blood (not recorded which).

The CDR3 region has the DNA TGTGCCAGCAGCTATCCTCGAGGCAGCGGAAACACCATATATTTT. Encoded protein: CASSYPRGSGNTIYF. The chain links TRBV11-3 to TRBJ1-3, with D hard to call. Germline assignment: CDR1 SGHNT and CDR2 YENEEA. V gave up 4 bases and J gave up 4 bases, with 14 bases separating them. The CDR3 runs to 15 residues.